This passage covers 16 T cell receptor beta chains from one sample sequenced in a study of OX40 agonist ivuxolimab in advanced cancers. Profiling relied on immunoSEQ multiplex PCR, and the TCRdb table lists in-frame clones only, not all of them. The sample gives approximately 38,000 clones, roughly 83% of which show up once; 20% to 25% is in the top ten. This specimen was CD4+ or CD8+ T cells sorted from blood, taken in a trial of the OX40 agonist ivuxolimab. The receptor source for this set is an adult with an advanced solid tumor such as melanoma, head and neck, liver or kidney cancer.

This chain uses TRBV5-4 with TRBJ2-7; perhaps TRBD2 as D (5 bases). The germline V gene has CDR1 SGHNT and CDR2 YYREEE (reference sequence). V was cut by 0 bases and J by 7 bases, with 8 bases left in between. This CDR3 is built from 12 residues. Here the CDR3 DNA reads TGTGCCAGCAGCTTGGGGACGGGGGAGCAGTACTTC. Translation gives CASSLGTGEQYF.

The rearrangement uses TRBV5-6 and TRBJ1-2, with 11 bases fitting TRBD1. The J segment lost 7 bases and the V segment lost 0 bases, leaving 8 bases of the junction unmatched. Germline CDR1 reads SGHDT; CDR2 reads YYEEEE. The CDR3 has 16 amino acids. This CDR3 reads CASSLVGTGGGSGYTF. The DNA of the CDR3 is TGTGCCAGCAGCTTGGTCGGGACAGGGGGAGGTAGTGGCTACACCTTC.

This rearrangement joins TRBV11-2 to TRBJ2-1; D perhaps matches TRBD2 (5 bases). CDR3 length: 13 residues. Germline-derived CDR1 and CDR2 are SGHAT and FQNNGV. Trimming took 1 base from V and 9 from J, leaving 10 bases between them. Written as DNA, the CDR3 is TGTGCCAGCAGCTTAGTAGAGGGCGGTGAGCAGTTCTTC. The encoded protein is CASSLVEGGEQFF.

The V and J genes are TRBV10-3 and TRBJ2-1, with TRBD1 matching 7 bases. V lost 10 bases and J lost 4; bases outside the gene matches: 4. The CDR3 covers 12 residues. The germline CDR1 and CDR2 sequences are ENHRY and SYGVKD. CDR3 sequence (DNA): TGTGCCACCCAGGGGGAATACAATGAGCAGTTCTTC. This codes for CATQGEYNEQFF.

The CDR3 DNA reads TGTGCCAGCAGCCTTAGCGGGGCCCGGTACGAGCAGTACTTC. Its translation: CASSLSGARYEQYF. The chain carries TRBV2 and TRBJ2-7; 8 bases line up with TRBD2. CDR3 length: 14 residues. In germline, CDR1 is SNHLY, CDR2 FYNNEI. V shed 6 bases and J 4 bases; nucleotides not matched to a gene: 8.

CDR3 protein: CASSLDGTRTYEQYF. CDR3 sequence (DNA): TGCGCCAGCAGCTTGGACGGGACAAGGACCTACGAGCAGTACTTC. The chain links TRBV5-1 to TRBJ2-5, with D possibly TRBD1 on 6 matching bases. The closer fit of TRBJ2-7 to the DNA end suggests the J call may be wrong. Germline CDR1 is SGHRS and CDR2 is YFSETQ. CDR3 length equals 15 residues.

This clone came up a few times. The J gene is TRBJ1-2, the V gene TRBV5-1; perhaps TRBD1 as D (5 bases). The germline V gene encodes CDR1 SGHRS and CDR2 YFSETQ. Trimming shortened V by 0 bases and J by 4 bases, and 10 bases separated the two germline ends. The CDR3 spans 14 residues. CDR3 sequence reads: CASSLETTGYGYTF. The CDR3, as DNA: TGCGCCAGCAGCTTGGAAACCACAGGCTATGGCTACACCTTC.

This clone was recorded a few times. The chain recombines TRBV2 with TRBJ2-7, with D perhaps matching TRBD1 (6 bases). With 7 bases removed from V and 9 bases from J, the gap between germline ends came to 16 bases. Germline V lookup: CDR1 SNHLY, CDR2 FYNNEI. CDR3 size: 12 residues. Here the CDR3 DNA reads TGTGCCAGCAAGCACAGGGAAGAGGTGCAGTACTTC. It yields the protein CASKHREEVQYF.

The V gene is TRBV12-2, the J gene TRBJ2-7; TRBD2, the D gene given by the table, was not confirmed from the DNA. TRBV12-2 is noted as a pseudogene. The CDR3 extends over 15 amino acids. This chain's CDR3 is CASRLPGFAGYEQYF. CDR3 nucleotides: TGTGCAAGTCGCTTACCGGGTTTTGCTGGCTACGAGCAGTACTTC.

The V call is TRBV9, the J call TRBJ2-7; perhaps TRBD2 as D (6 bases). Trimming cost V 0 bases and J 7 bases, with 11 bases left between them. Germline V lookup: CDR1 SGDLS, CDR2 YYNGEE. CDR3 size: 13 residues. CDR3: CASSVGVGGEQYF. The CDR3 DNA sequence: TGTGCCAGCAGCGTAGGTGTAGGAGGGGAGCAGTACTTC.

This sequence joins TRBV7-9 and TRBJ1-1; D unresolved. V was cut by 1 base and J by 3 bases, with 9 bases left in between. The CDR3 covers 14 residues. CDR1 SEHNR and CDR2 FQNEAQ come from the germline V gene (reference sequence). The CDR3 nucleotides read TGTGCCAGCAGCTTAGTGCGGACTTACACTGAAGCTTTCTTT. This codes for CASSLVRTYTEAFF.

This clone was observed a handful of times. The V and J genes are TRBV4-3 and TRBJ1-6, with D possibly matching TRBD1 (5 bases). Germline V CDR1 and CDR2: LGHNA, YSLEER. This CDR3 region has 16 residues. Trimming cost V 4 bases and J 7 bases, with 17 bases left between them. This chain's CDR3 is CASSPSPGVGNSPLHF. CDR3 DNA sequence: TGCGCCAGCAGCCCGTCCCCGGGGGTTGGCAATTCACCCCTCCACTTT.

The CDR3 protein is CASSVVASGDNEQFF. The CDR3 region has the DNA TGTGCCAGCAGCGTAGTTGCTAGCGGAGACAATGAGCAGTTCTTC. The chain employs TRBV9 and TRBJ2-1, with 7 nucleotides matching TRBD2. The germline gives CDR1 SGDLS, CDR2 YYNGEE. Trimming removed 0 bases from V and 5 bases from J; junction bases left unmatched: 5. The CDR3 consists of 15 residues.

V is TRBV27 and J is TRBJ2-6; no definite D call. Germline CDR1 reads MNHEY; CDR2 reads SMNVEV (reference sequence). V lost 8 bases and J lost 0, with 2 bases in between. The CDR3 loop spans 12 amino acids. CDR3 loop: CASLSGANVLTF. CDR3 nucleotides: TGTGCCAGCCTCTCTGGGGCCAACGTCCTGACTTTC.

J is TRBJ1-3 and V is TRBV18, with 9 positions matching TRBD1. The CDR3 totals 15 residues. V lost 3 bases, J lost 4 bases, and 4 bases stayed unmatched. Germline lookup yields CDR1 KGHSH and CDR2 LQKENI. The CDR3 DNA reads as TGTGCCAGCTCACCGGGACAGGGAGGCGGAAACACCATATATTTT. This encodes CASSPGQGGGNTIYF.

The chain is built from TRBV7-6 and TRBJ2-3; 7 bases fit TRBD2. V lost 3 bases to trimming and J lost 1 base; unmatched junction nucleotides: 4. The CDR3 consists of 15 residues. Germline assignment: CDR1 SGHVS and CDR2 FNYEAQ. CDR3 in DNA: TGTGCCAGCAGCTTTTCTAGCGGAGGCACAGATACGCAGTATTTT. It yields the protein CASSFSSGGTDTQYF.